Listed below are T cell receptor beta chains from one sample, sequenced in a study of vaccination effects on CD4 cells after COVID-19. These TCRs' antigens remain unknown. Produced via immunoSEQ multiplex PCR; TCRdb's table is partial and in-frame only. The sample contains 25,000 to 30,000 clones, 74% of which appear only once. This material consisted of CD4+ T cells from PBMCs cultured with HCoV-OC43 spike peptides, taken after COVID-19 vaccination. All receptors come from a human donor who received a COVID-19 vaccine. The conserved cysteine and the conserved F or W are not part of the CDR3 here. Each record gives: V gene, J gene, clone size, CDR3 protein. A clone size is listed for some rows: how often the clone was seen (once, few, many), or a class if it is expanded.

>TRBV18|TRBJ1-1|-
ASSYREVVEAF
>TRBV5-1|TRBJ2-4|-
ASSLAYGTLAKNIQY
>TRBV19|TRBJ2-5|-
ASSIFAGGLGAQETQY
>TRBV7-2|TRBJ2-1|-
ASSATSYPYNEQF
>TRBV30|TRBJ2-5|once
AWSYSGTQETQY
>TRBV15|TRBJ2-7|-
ATSRETSSYEQY
>TRBV11-2|TRBJ2-3|-
ASSTGGGSTDTQY
>TRBV5-4|TRBJ1-1|-
ASKQGIVENTEAF
>TRBV3-1/TRBV3-2|TRBJ2-2|few
ASSQGGYVPRELF
>TRBV6-5|TRBJ2-7|-
ASSWGYEQY
>TRBV5-4|TRBJ1-2|-
ASSSLRVSNYGYT
>TRBV5-4|TRBJ2-6|-
ASSLAGYAANVLT
>TRBV2|TRBJ2-4|-
ASSGSGKNIQY
>TRBV29-1|TRBJ1-2|-
SVERQGVNGYT
>TRBV19|TRBJ2-1|-
AITGVEQF
>TRBV10-1|TRBJ2-7|-
ASSDPEQGTYEQY
>TRBV6-5|TRBJ2-7|-
ASRIDSTYEQY
>TRBV5-6|TRBJ1-2|-
ASSRVDGANYGYT
>TRBV19|TRBJ2-3|-
ASSMGLQDTQY
>TRBV18|TRBJ1-2|few
ASSPPHSGNYGYT